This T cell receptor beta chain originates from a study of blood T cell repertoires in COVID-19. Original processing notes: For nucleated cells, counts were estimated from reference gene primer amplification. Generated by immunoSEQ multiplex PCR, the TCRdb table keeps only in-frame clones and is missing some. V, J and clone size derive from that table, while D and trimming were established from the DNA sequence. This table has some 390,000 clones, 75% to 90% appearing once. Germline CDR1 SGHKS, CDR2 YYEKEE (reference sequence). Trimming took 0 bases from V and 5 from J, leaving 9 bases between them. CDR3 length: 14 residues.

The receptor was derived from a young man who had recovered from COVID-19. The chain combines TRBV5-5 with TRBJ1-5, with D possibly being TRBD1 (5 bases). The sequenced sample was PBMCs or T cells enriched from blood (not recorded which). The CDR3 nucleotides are TGTGCCAGCAGCTTGGACGGAGGGGATCAGCCCCAGCATTTT. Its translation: CASSLDGGDQPQHF.